The rows below give T cell receptor beta chains drawn from one sample of a study of blood T cells in healthy people across ages. From the 5' RACE reads, TCRdb called clonotypes with MiXCR, one entry per CDR3 protein. The sample has hundreds of thousands of distinct CDR3 sequences; approximately 50% are singletons. Sequencing input: blood. Receptors were obtained from a woman aged 60-75 years in good health. Each CDR3 is given with its conserved first and last residue. A D gene is named only where the DNA matches it firmly. The size field is filled for only some rows; it gives once, few, many or a size class.

j_call	v_call	d_call	clone_size	cdr3_aa	cdr3_nt
TRBJ1-2	TRBV28	NA	NA	CANSRPGTRYGYTF	TGTGCCAACAGCCGCCCGGGCACCCGCTATGGCTACACCTTC
TRBJ2-5	TRBV27	NA	once	CASSETMQETQYF	TGTGCCAGCAGTGAGACAATGCAAGAGACCCAGTACTTC
TRBJ2-3	TRBV19	NA	NA	CAIPPVPNPDTQYF	TGTGCCATACCCCCCGTCCCCAACCCAGATACGCAGTATTTT
TRBJ2-6	TRBV7-3	TRBD1	NA	CASSLTTWTGTSSGANVLTF	TGTGCCAGCAGCCTAACAACTTGGACAGGGACCTCATCTGGGGCCAACGTCCTGACTTTC
TRBJ2-1	TRBV5-6	TRBD2	few	CASSLGTRSEQFF	TGTGCCAGCAGCTTGGGGACTAGAAGTGAGCAGTTCTTC
TRBJ2-7	TRBV20-1	NA	few	CSARDQAYEQYF	TGCAGTGCTAGGGACCAGGCCTACGAGCAGTACTTC
TRBJ2-1	TRBV7-9	NA	NA	CASSSEGWSNEQFF	TGTGCCAGCAGCTCCGAGGGTTGGAGCAATGAGCAGTTCTTC
TRBJ2-7	TRBV29-1	TRBD2	many	CSVGTSGRYEQYF	TGCAGCGTCGGGACTAGCGGGAGATACGAGCAGTACTTC
TRBJ1-1	TRBV13	TRBD1	few	CASSGQGVDTEAFF	TGTGCCAGCAGCGGCCAGGGGGTTGACACTGAAGCTTTCTTT
TRBJ2-7	TRBV20-1	NA	NA	CSGKRESVLEQYF	TGCAGTGGCAAGAGGGAGAGCGTACTCGAGCAGTACTTC
TRBJ1-6	TRBV5-6	NA	NA	CASSLGTTDSPLHF	TGTGCCAGCAGCTTGGGGACGACGGATTCACCCCTCCACTTT
TRBJ2-5	TRBV5-8	NA	few	CASSASVLWETQYF	TGTGCCAGCAGCGCATCCGTATTGTGGGAGACCCAGTACTTC
TRBJ1-2	TRBV5-1	TRBD1	NA	CASSLRTGLTLYGYTF	TGCGCCAGCAGCTTACGGACAGGGCTAACCCTCTATGGCTACACCTTC
TRBJ1-2	TRBV28	NA	NA	CASANRRSYGYTF	TGTGCCAGCGCAAACAGGAGGAGCTATGGCTACACCTTC
TRBJ1-2	TRBV20-1	NA	NA	CSAVMGANYGYTF	TGCAGTGCCGTGATGGGGGCAAACTATGGCTACACCTTC
TRBJ2-2	TRBV5-1	TRBD1	NA	CASSKGQGVSGELFF	TGCGCCAGCAGCAAGGGACAGGGGGTATCGGGGGAGCTGTTTTTT
TRBJ1-5	TRBV6-2/TRBV6-3	NA	NA	CASSPSGGGISNQPQHF	TGTGCCAGCAGCCCCTCGGGGGGAGGAATAAGCAATCAGCCCCAGCATTTT
TRBJ1-4	TRBV14	TRBD1	NA	CASSQGGRGPEKLFF	TGTGCCAGCAGCCAAGGGGGCAGGGGGCCTGAAAAACTGTTTTTT
TRBJ1-6	TRBV27	TRBD1	NA	CASSPGQGFFSPLHF	TGTGCCAGCAGTCCGGGACAGGGGTTTTTTTCACCCCTCCACTTT
TRBJ2-1	TRBV7-9	TRBD1	NA	CASSQGALGYNEQFF	TGTGCCAGCAGTCAGGGGGCGTTAGGATACAATGAGCAGTTCTTC
TRBJ1-2	TRBV4-3	NA	many	CASSQSAGDGYTF	TGCGCCAGCAGCCAAAGCGCTGGGGATGGCTACACCTTC
TRBJ2-1	TRBV5-1	TRBD2	NA	CASSRTSSLSNEQFF	TGCGCCAGCAGCAGGACTAGCTCCCTGAGTAATGAGCAGTTCTTC
TRBJ2-1	TRBV5-1	TRBD2	NA	CASSPYERGFNEQFF	TGCGCCAGCAGCCCCTATGAGCGGGGTTTCAATGAGCAGTTCTTC
TRBJ2-7	TRBV7-9	NA	few	CASSSWGQPYEQYF	TGTGCCAGCAGTTCCTGGGGACAACCCTACGAGCAGTACTTC
TRBJ1-2	TRBV5-5	NA	NA	CASSWDGGGFYGYTF	TGTGCCAGCAGCTGGGACGGGGGGGGATTCTATGGCTACACCTTC
TRBJ2-3	TRBV2	NA	NA	CASLVIETQYF	TGTGCCAGCCTAGTAATTGAGACGCAGTATTTT
TRBJ2-3	TRBV20-1	TRBD1	NA	CSAKGQGSTDTQYF	TGCAGTGCAAAGGGACAGGGCAGCACAGATACGCAGTATTTT
TRBJ2-7	TRBV21-1	NA	NA	CASSKESRGPESTYEQYF	TGTGCCAGCAGCAAAGAGTCCCGGGGGCCTGAATCAACCTACGAGCAGTACTTC
TRBJ2-5	TRBV5-4	NA	NA	CASSTSAGPVETQYF	TGTGCCAGCAGCACATCAGCGGGTCCGGTGGAGACCCAGTACTTC
TRBJ2-5	TRBV12-3/TRBV12-4	TRBD2	few	CASRLNGEGETQYF	TGTGCCAGCAGGTTAAACGGGGAGGGTGAGACCCAGTACTTC
TRBJ1-4	TRBV29-1	TRBD1	NA	CSGRDRGTNEKLFF	TGCAGCGGCCGGGACAGGGGGACTAATGAAAAACTGTTTTTT
TRBJ2-7	TRBV12-3/TRBV12-4	NA	once	CASSNGGLSYEQYF	TGTGCCAGCAGTAACGGGGGACTCTCCTACGAGCAGTACTTC
TRBJ2-3	TRBV15	NA	NA	CATSRGLVPATQYF	TGTGCCACCAGCAGAGGGCTAGTCCCGGCTACGCAGTATTTT
TRBJ1-2	TRBV2	NA	few	CASSEPQEFYGYTF	TGTGCCAGCAGTGAACCTCAGGAGTTCTATGGCTACACCTTC
TRBJ2-7	TRBV19	TRBD1	NA	CASSTSHRDRDASYEQYF	TGTGCCAGTAGTACCAGCCACCGGGACAGGGACGCCTCCTACGAGCAGTACTTC
TRBJ1-4	TRBV6-5	NA	NA	CASSYDFSNEKLFF	TGTGCCAGCAGTTACGATTTCTCTAATGAAAAACTGTTTTTT
TRBJ2-2	TRBV12-5	TRBD1	NA	CASGLITQGAEELFF	TGTGCTAGTGGTTTGATTACCCAGGGGGCCGAGGAGCTGTTTTTT
TRBJ1-2	TRBV5-1	TRBD1	NA	CASSSTGTGGLDGYTF	TGCGCCAGCAGCTCCACCGGGACAGGGGGTCTTGATGGCTACACCTTC
TRBJ2-5	TRBV28	NA	NA	CASSLDRTYF	TGTGCCAGCAGTTTGGATAGGACGTACTTC
TRBJ1-2	TRBV4-3	NA	few	CASSQVGPGESYGYTF	TGCGCCAGCAGCCAAGTAGGGCCAGGGGAATCCTATGGCTACACCTTC
TRBJ1-1	TRBV6-2/TRBV6-3	NA	NA	CASFYRENTEAFF	TGTGCCAGCTTTTACAGGGAGAACACTGAAGCTTTCTTT
TRBJ2-7	TRBV15	NA	NA	CATSREGHNEQYF	TGTGCCACCAGCAGAGAAGGACACAACGAGCAGTACTTC
TRBJ2-3	TRBV7-3	NA	few	CASSLRPKQATQYF	TGTGCCAGCAGCTTACGTCCGAAGCAAGCTACGCAGTATTTT
TRBJ2-1	TRBV9	TRBD2	NA	CASSVAGRGGRVNNEQFF	TGTGCCAGCAGCGTAGCTGGAAGGGGCGGGAGGGTTAACAATGAGCAGTTCTTC
TRBJ2-5	TRBV12-3/TRBV12-4	NA	NA	CASSQRAGAQETQYF	TGTGCCAGCAGTCAAAGAGCGGGCGCACAAGAGACCCAGTACTTC
TRBJ2-3	TRBV6-2/TRBV6-3	NA	NA	CASSSPYREGDTQYF	TGTGCCAGCAGTTCCCCTTATCGGGAAGGAGATACGCAGTATTTT
TRBJ1-5	TRBV7-9	NA	NA	CATSFPGQPQHF	TGTGCCACCAGCTTTCCGGGCCAGCCCCAGCATTTT
TRBJ1-1	TRBV3-1	NA	NA	CASSQVLAGYAEAFF	TGTGCCAGCAGCCAAGTATTGGCAGGGTATGCTGAAGCTTTCTTT
TRBJ2-1	TRBV3-1	NA	few	CASSQVHEQFF	TGTGCCAGCAGCCAAGTTCATGAGCAGTTCTTC
TRBJ2-1	TRBV27	TRBD2	NA	CASSSPGKREGSGEQFF	TGTGCCAGCAGTTCACCCGGAAAGCGGGAGGGTAGCGGAGAGCAGTTCTTC